This T cell receptor beta chain was captured in a study of cytotoxic CD8 clonotypes in ibrutinib-treated CLL. Study-wide points: Sustained-remission and progressing patients diverged in sampling times.

V lost 4 bases, J lost 1 base, and 15 bases lay in between. This CDR3 has 15 residues. Germline CDR1 SGHRS, CDR2 YFSETQ. Remarks on this clone: No antigen is known for it.

Repertoires were generated with immunoSEQ multiplex PCR, while TCRdb's copy carries only in-frame clones and drops some. This sample yields over 150,000 clones, of which 55% to 85% are seen a single time; roughly 12% belongs to the top ten. The TCR beta libraries used around 2.2 micrograms of genomic DNA that came from cryopreserved PBMCs. The source material was PBMCs, sampled after 24 months of ibrutinib treatment. This TCR was sampled from a human donor with chronic lymphocytic leukemia. This chain uses TRBV5-1 with TRBJ2-7; perhaps TRBD2 as D (5 bases). CDR3 nucleotides: TGCGCCAGCAGCGAGACGTCAACGGGATCCTACGAGCAGTACTTC. Translated: CASSETSTGSYEQYF.